This TCR beta chain was captured in a study of T-cell memory formation after mild COVID-19. At the level of the study: TCR clusters were largely donor specific.

The ends were cut back, 5 bases at V and 0 bases at J, with 14 bases in the middle. Looked up from germline, CDR1 is SGHTA and CDR2 is FQGTGA. The CDR3 runs 15 residues. Notes on this clonotype: Its specificity is not known.

The authors produced TCR alpha and TCR beta cDNA libraries with sample barcodes and UMIs by 5'RACE using constant-segment primers. TCRdb reprocessed the 5' RACE reads with MiXCR, giving one entry per CDR3 protein. The sample lists more than 250,000 distinct CDR3 sequences; 16% were seen once. Study observations and caveats: Detection of some responders pre-infection suggested pre-existing cross-reactive memory T cells participated.

This clonotype was sampled from a young man who had mild COVID-19 (a few samples of this study predate the infection). Cell type and time point are not known. The rearrangement joins TRBV7-3 to TRBJ2-7; D ambiguous. Material: PBMCs or a T cell subset sorted from them (not recorded which). Here the CDR3 DNA reads TGTGCCAGCAGCGCCCTTTCCCCCTCCTCCTACGAGCAGTACGTC. Translating it yields CASSALSPSSYEQYV.